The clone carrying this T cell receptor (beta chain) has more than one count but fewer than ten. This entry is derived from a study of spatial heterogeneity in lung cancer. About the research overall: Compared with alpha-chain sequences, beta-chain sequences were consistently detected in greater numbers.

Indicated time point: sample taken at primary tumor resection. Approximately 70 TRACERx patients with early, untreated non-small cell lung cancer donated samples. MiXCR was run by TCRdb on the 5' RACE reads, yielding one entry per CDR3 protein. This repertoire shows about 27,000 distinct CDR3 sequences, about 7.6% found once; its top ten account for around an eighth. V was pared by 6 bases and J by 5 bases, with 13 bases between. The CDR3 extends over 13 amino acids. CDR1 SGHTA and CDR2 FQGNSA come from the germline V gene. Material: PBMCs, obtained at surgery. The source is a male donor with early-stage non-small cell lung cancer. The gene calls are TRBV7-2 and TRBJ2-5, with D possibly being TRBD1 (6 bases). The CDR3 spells CASSPGVTETQYF. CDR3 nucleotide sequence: TGTGCCAGCAGTCCAGGGGTTACGGAGACCCAGTACTTC.